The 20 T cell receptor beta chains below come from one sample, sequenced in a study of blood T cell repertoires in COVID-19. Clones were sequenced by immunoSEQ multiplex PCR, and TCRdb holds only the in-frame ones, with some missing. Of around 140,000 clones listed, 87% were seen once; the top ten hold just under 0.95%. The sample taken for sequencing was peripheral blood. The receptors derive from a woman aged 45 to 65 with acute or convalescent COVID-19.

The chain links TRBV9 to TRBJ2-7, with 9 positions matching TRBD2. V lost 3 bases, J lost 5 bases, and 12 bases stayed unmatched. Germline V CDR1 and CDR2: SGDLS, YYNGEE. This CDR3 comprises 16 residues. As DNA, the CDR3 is TGTGCCAGCAGCGGCTACGAGCGGGAGGCCCTCGACGAGCAGTACTTC. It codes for CASSGYEREALDEQYF.

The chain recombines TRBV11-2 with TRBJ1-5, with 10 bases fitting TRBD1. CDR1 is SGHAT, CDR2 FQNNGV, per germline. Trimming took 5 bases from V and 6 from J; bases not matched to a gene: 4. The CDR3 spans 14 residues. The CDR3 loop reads CASSEWTGGQPQHF. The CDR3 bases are TGTGCCAGCAGCGAATGGACAGGGGGTCAGCCCCAGCATTTT.

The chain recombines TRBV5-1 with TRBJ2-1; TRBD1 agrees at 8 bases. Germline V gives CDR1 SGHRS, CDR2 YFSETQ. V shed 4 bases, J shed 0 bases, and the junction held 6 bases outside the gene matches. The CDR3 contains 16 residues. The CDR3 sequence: CASSRTGGSSYNEQFF. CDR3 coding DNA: TGCGCCAGCAGCAGAACAGGGGGGAGCTCCTACAATGAGCAGTTCTTC. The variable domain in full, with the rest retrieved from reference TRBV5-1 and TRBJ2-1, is KAGVTQTPRYLIKTRGQQVTLSCSPISGHRSVSWYQQTPGQGLQFLFEYFSETQRNKGNFPGRFSGRQFSNSRSEMNVSTLELGDSALYLCASSRTGGSSYNEQFFGPGTRLTVL.

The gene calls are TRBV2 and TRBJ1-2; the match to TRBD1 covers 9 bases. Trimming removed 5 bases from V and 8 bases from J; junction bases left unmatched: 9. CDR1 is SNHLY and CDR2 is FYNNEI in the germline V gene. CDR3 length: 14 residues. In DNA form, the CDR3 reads TGTGCCAGCAGTTACCGGGACAGGGAAACAGGCTACACCTTC. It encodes CASSYRDRETGYTF.

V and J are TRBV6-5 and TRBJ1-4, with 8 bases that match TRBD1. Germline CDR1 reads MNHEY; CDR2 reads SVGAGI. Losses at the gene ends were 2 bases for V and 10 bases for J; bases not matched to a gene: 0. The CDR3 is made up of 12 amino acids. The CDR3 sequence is CASSYDRGKLFF. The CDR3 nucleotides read TGTGCCAGCAGTTACGACAGGGGAAAACTGTTTTTT.

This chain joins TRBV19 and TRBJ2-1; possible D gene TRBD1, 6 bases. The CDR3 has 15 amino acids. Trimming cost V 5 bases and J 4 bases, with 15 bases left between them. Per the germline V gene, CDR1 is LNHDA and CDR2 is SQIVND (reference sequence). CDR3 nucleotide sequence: TGTGCCAGTAGTGCCAGGGGACCGGGATACAATGAGCAGTTCTTC. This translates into CASSARGPGYNEQFF.

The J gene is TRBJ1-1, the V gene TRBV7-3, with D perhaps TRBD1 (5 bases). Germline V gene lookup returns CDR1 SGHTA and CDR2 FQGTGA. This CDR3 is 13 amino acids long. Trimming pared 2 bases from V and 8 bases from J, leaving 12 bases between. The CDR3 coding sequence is TGTGCCAGCAGCTTAGGAGGGACCGCCGAAGCTTTCTTT. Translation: CASSLGGTAEAFF.

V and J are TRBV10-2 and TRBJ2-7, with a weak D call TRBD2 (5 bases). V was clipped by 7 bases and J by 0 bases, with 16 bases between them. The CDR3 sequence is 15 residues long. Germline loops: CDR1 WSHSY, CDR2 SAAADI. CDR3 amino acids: CASKEEYGHSYEQYF. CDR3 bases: TGCGCCAGCAAGGAGGAGTATGGCCACTCCTACGAGCAGTACTTC.

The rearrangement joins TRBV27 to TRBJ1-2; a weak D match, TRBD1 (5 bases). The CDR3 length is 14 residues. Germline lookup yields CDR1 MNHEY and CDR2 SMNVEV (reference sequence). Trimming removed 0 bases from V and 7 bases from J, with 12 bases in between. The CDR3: CASSLSTASRGYTF. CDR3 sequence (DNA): TGTGCCAGCAGTTTATCGACAGCCAGTCGTGGCTACACCTTC.

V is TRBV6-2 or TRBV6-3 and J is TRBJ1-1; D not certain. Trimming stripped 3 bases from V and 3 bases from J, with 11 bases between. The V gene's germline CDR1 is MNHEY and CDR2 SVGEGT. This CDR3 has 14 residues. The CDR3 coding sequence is TGTGCCAGCAGTTATAAGCTCGGTGACACTGAAGCTTTCTTT. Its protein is CASSYKLGDTEAFF.

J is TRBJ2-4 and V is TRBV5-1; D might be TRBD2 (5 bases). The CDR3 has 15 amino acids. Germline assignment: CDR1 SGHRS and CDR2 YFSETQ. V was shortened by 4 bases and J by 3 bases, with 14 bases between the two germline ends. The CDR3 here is CASSRDTVGKNIQYF. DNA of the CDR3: TGCGCCAGCAGCCGGGATACAGTGGGCAAAAACATTCAGTACTTC.

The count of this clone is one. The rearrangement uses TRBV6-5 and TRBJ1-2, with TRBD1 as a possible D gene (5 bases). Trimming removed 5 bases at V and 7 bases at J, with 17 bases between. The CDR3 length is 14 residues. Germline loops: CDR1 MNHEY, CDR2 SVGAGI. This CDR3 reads CASSQGFKGSGYTF. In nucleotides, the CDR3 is TGTGCCAGCAGTCAGGGCTTTAAGGGGTCTGGCTACACCTTC.

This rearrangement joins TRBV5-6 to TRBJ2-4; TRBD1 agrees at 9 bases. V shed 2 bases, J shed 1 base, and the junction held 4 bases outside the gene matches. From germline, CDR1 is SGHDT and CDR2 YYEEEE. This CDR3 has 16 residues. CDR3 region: CASSLNRGLAKNIQYF. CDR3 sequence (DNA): TGTGCCAGCAGCTTAAACAGGGGGCTCGCCAAAAACATTCAGTACTTC.

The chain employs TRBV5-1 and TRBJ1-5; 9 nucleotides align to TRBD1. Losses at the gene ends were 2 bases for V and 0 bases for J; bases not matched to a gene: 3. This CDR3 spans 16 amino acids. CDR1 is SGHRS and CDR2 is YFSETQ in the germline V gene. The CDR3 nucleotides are TGCGCCAGCAGCTTTGGGACAGGGAATAGCAATCAGCCCCAGCATTTT. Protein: CASSFGTGNSNQPQHF.

CDR3 amino acids: CATSDHREPYEQYF. CDR3 DNA sequence: TGTGCCACCAGTGACCACAGGGAGCCCTACGAGCAGTACTTC. The V and J genes are TRBV24-1 and TRBJ2-7, with D maybe TRBD1 (6 bases). The CDR3 is made up of 14 amino acids. V was shortened by 4 bases and J by 2 bases, with 11 bases between the two germline ends. Germline CDR1 reads KGHDR; CDR2 reads SFDVKD.

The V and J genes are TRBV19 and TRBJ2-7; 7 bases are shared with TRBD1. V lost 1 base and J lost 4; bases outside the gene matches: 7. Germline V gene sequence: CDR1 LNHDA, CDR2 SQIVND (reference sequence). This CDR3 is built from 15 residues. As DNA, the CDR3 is TGTGCCAGTAGTATAGTGGGGACAGACGAATACGAGCAGTACTTC. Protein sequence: CASSIVGTDEYEQYF.

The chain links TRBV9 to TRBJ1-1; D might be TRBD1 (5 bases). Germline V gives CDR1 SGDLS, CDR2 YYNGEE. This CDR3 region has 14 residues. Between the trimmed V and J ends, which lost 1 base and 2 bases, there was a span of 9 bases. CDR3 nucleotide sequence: TGTGCCAGCAGCGTAACAGGCAGTAACACTGAAGCTTTCTTT. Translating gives CASSVTGSNTEAFF.

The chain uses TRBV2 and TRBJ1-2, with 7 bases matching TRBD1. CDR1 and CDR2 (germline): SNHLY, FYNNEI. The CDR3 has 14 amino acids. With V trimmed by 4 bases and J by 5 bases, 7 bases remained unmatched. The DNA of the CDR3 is TGTGCCAGCAGTGGACAGGGTAATACGTATGGCTACACCTTC. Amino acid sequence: CASSGQGNTYGYTF.

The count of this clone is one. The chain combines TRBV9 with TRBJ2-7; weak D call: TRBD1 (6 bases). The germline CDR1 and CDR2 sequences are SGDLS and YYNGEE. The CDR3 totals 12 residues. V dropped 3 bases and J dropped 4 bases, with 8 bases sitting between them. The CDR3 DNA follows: TGTGCCAGCAGCGAAGGACAGTACGAGCAGTACTTC. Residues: CASSEGQYEQYF.

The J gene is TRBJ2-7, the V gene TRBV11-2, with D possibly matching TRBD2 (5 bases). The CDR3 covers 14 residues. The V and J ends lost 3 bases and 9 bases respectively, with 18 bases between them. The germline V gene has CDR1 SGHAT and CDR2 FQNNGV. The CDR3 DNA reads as TGTGCCAGCAGCTTTACAGCGGAATATCGAGGGCAGTACTTC. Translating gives CASSFTAEYRGQYF.